The TCR beta chain described here comes from a study of preoperative IRX-2 immunotherapy in early breast cancer. This clone was seen a single time. Profiling relied on immunoSEQ multiplex PCR, and the TCRdb table lists in-frame clones only, not all of them. The sample has 20,000 to 30,000 clones; nearly 80% are singletons. Germline V CDR1 and CDR2: SSHAT, FNYEAQ (reference sequence). V lost 3 bases to trimming and J lost 3 bases, with 12 bases between them. This CDR3 contains 14 residues. The treatment here: preoperative locoregional IRX-2 cytokine immunotherapy. Samples came from a phase Ib trial of preoperative locoregional IRX-2 cytokine immunotherapy.

This sample comprised lymph node tissue, obtained before IRX-2 immunotherapy. The V call is TRBV7-7, the J call TRBJ2-7; weak D call: TRBD1 (5 bases). This clonotype originated in a human donor with breast cancer. CDR3 nucleotides: TGTGCCAGCAGCTTGGAGTGGGGCAACTACGAGCAGTACTTC. Residues: CASSLEWGNYEQYF.